The present TCR beta chain was sequenced within a study of monozygotic twins with inflammatory bowel disease. One entry per CDR3 protein, without DNA, is what TCRdb gives after re-calling the 5' RACE reads. The sample has about 150,000 distinct CDR3 sequences. This CDR3 is 13 amino acids long. Germline values: CDR1 LNHNV, CDR2 YYDKDF (reference sequence). As to this clonotype: Its antigen is still unknown.

Study-wide findings and caveats: Twin pairs that were concordant did not differ from discordant pairs in repertoire similarity, possibly from limited power. There were differing immunosuppressive treatments, which may have added variability to patient repertoires.

This clonotype was obtained from a human donor with ulcerative colitis or Crohn's disease, or a healthy co-twin of an affected twin (not recorded which). The sequenced sample was blood. The genes are TRBV15 and TRBJ1-5. Here the CDR3 reads CATSRDSDQPQHF. Full variable domain (rest looked up from reference TRBV15 and TRBJ1-5): DAMVIQNPRYQVTQFGKPVTLSCSQTLNHNVMYWYQQKSSQAPKLLFHYYDKDFNNEADTPDNFQSRRPNTSFCFLDIRSPGLGDTAMYLCATSRDSDQPQHFGDGTRLSIL.